The T cell receptor beta chain under discussion was sequenced for a study of post-analysis software for immune sequencing data (dated by TCRdb to between 2015 and 2016). Looking at the study overall: The recorded disease courses included relapsing-remitting, secondary progressive and progressive-relapsing multiple sclerosis, and some patients had no subtype annotation. The multiple sclerosis patient repertoires were compared with under 13 previously published healthy control repertoires from donors aged roughly 6 to 27 years. A subset of samples was prepared in parallel using single-end sample barcoding, then pooled and co-amplified after Illumina adapter ligation.

To demonstrate the VDJtools post-analysis software, the study profiled TCR beta repertoires from the peripheral blood of about 13 young patients with multiple sclerosis. Multiple sclerosis patients were children and adolescents aged about 6 to 16 years. The method behind the library was PCR. Data came from an Illumina HiSeq 2500. To reduce PCR and sequencing biases, unique molecular identifiers were incorporated into the TCR beta cDNA libraries. Every 1 to 10 million input T cells yielded some 500,000 cDNA molecules, meaning each molecule approximated one T cell. Patient libraries were prepared and sequenced with the same protocol used for the earlier healthy control dataset. Samples belonging to the same batch were prepared together, multiplexed and sequenced on a shared HiSeq lane. In the original analysis: Raw barcoded reads were processed with MIGEC, and single-read molecular identifier groups were discarded before consensus assembly and CDR3 extraction. Clonotype tables were post-analysed with VDJtools, normalizing diversity by down-sampling all datasets to the smallest sample size. To correct batch-related cross-sample contamination, repertoire overlap clustering matched CDR3 amino acid sequences but not nucleotide sequences. The raw public reads went through TCRdb reprocessing: fastp at Q25, MiXCR clone calling, in-frame beta chains kept. Each entry is one CDR3 protein sequence, shown with its most common DNA and genes. The V and J calls and clone size come from TCRdb's table, not from the authors' own analysis. The sample yields 450,000 to 650,000 distinct CDR3 sequences; around 47% were counted once. The top ten constitute about 1.8% of the sample.

On the study overall, not on this receptor specifically: Direct clustering with F measure showed strong co-clustering of samples prepared in the same batch, prompting a batch-effect correction. Significantly higher frequencies in patients than in controls were found for five or six TRBV segments, including TRBV5-6, TRBV5-1 and TRBV20-1. The multiple sclerosis patient group was slightly younger than the control group. Significantly lower normalized Chao1 diversity was found in multiple sclerosis patients than in controls, suggesting substantial peripheral T-cell clonal expansion.

The germline V gene supplies CDR1 SGHAT and CDR2 FQNNGV. The germline ends are 11 bases apart after V is trimmed by 5 bases and J by 2 bases. Including cysteine and phenylalanine, the CDR3 has 14 amino acids. Only the CDR3 part of the read is kept: 42 bases, read in frame from the first base. A word on this clonotype: It has no known antigen specificity. Base qualities are not at hand, and no much larger clone is one base apart.

The source material was blood. The clonotype was recovered from a girl aged 10 to 17 with multiple sclerosis. The V gene is TRBV11-2 and the J gene is TRBJ2-3; the D gene cannot be named for sure. The CDR3 sequence is CASSRRSNTDTQYF. The sequence in DNA is TGTGCCAGCAGCCGGCGGAGTAACACAGATACGCAGTATTTT.